Listed here are 23 T cell receptor beta chains from one sample, sequenced in a study of blood T cell repertoires in COVID-19. Clones were read by immunoSEQ multiplex PCR, and TCRdb kept only the in-frame ones, dropping some. The sample yields about 120,000 clones, around 87% seen once. The sequenced sample was peripheral blood. The receptors derive from a man between 70 and 80 years old with active or convalescent COVID-19.

The chain employs TRBV4-1 and TRBJ2-1, with 12 bases fitting TRBD2. J lost 12 bases, V lost 1 base, and 10 bases had no gene match. The CDR3 has 16 residues. Germline V lookup: CDR1 MGHRA, CDR2 YSYEKL. The CDR3 here is CASSQVPTSGSLPQFF. CDR3 in DNA: TGCGCCAGCAGCCAAGTACCGACTAGCGGGAGCCTGCCGCAGTTCTTC.

The V call is TRBV7-2, the J call TRBJ1-1; TRBD1 matches at 8 bases. CDR3 length equals 14 residues. CDR1 is SGHTA and CDR2 is FQGNSA in the germline V gene. V dropped 5 bases and J dropped 7; count of bases not matched to a gene: 9. The CDR3 sequence: CASSEQAGGNEAFF. DNA of the CDR3: TGTGCCAGCAGCGAACAGGCAGGGGGCAATGAAGCTTTCTTT.

The chain joins TRBV6-5 to TRBJ1-4; TRBD1 might be the D (6 bases). Trimming pared 6 bases from V and 7 bases from J, leaving 18 bases between. The CDR3 runs to 15 residues. Germline V gives CDR1 MNHEY, CDR2 SVGAGI. CDR3: CASSAYAGTSEKLFF. The CDR3 nucleotides read TGTGCCAGCAGCGCCTACGCCGGGACAAGTGAAAAACTGTTTTTT.

This chain uses TRBV11-1 with TRBJ2-7, with D perhaps TRBD1 (6 bases). V shed 5 bases and J shed 0 bases, with 8 bases lying between them. Germline-derived CDR1 and CDR2 are SGHAT and FQDESV (reference sequence). The CDR3 totals 13 residues. The CDR3: CASSRTDSYEQYF. In DNA form, the CDR3 reads TGTGCCAGCAGCCGGACAGACTCCTACGAGCAGTACTTC.

The chain carries TRBV10-3 and TRBJ1-1; maybe TRBD1 (5 bases). Germline V CDR1 and CDR2: ENHRY, SYGVKD. V was trimmed by 3 bases and J by 4 bases, leaving 15 bases between them. The CDR3 is 15 amino acids. DNA for the CDR3: TGTGCCATCAGTGACCCTCTGGGGGGGAGCACTGAAGCTTTCTTT. It yields the protein CAISDPLGGSTEAFF.

The genes are TRBV7-6 and TRBJ2-3; D perhaps matches TRBD1 (6 bases). This CDR3 region has 18 residues. Deletions cut 1 base from V and 3 bases from J, with 20 bases between. The germline gives CDR1 SGHVS, CDR2 FNYEAQ. CDR3 DNA sequence: TGTGCCAGCAGCTTAGTATCCGGGACACCCACGGGTACAGATACGCAGTATTTT. Translation: CASSLVSGTPTGTDTQYF. Looking up the rest from reference TRBV7-6 and TRBJ2-3 gives the full variable domain: GAGVSQSPRYKVTKRGQDVALRCDPISGHVSLYWYRQALGQGPEFLTYFNYEAQQDKSGLPNDRFSAERPEGSISTLTIQRTEQRDSAMYRCASSLVSGTPTGTDTQYFGPGTRLTVL.

The chain couples TRBV5-8 to TRBJ1-5; D may be TRBD1 (6 bases). From germline, CDR1 is SGHTS and CDR2 YDEGEE. CDR3 size: 16 residues. V lost 4 bases to trimming and J lost 2 bases, with 16 bases between them. The DNA of the CDR3 is TGTGCCAGCAGCAATCTCAGGGGTGCTGGCAATCAGCCCCAGCATTTT. Amino acid sequence: CASSNLRGAGNQPQHF.

The J gene is TRBJ2-1, the V gene TRBV21-1; no DNA check was done on the table's D call, TRBD2. TRBV21-1 is listed as a pseudogene. This CDR3 contains 18 residues. Here the CDR3 reads CASSKAGSGTTSYNEQFF. CDR3 nucleotides: TGTGCCAGCAGCAAAGCAGGTAGCGGGACCACCTCCTACAATGAGCAGTTCTTC.

The J gene is TRBJ1-1, the V gene TRBV28; TRBD1 matches at 9 bases. The CDR3 spans 13 residues. V gave up 5 bases and J gave up 7 bases; unmatched junction bases: 5. Per the germline V gene, CDR1 is MDHEN and CDR2 is SYDVKM. The CDR3 sequence: CASSHRGRNEAFF. CDR3 nucleotide sequence: TGTGCCAGCAGTCACAGGGGGCGGAATGAAGCTTTCTTT.

J is TRBJ1-1 and V is TRBV7-9; a possible D gene is TRBD1 (5 bases). V lost 5 bases, J lost 5 bases, and 18 bases lay in between. Germline assignment: CDR1 SEHNR and CDR2 FQNEAQ (reference sequence). This CDR3 has 15 amino acids. CDR3 DNA sequence: TGTGCCAGCAGCCCAGCTAGTGGGGCGGAAACTGAAGCTTTCTTT. It is translated as CASSPASGAETEAFF.

The chain has TRBV19 and TRBJ1-6; a weak D match, TRBD1 (6 bases). Germline V gene sequence: CDR1 LNHDA, CDR2 SQIVND (reference sequence). V was shortened by 5 bases and J by 5 bases, with 10 bases between the two germline ends. The CDR3 length is 14 residues. The CDR3 sequence: CASSPRTDNSPLHF. CDR3 nucleotide sequence: TGTGCCAGTAGTCCCCGGACAGATAATTCACCCCTCCACTTT.

CDR3: CASSLILADYYEQYF. In nucleotides, the CDR3 is TGTGCCAGCAGCCTTATCCTAGCGGACTACTACGAGCAGTACTTC. The rearrangement links TRBV6-5 to TRBJ2-7, with TRBD2 matching over 7 bases. The V gene's germline CDR1 is MNHEY and CDR2 SVGAGI. The CDR3 sequence is 15 residues long. V was pared by 6 bases and J by 3 bases, with 11 bases of the junction left unmatched.

The chain recombines TRBV15 with TRBJ1-5, with D tentatively TRBD1 (5 bases). The CDR3 is 16 residues long. CDR1 LNHNV and CDR2 YYDKDF come from the germline V gene (reference sequence). The V end was cut by 1 base, the J end by 3 bases, with 13 bases between. CDR3 sequence reads: CATSRGDGRDNQPQHF. CDR3 bases: TGTGCCACCAGCAGAGGGGATGGCAGGGACAATCAGCCCCAGCATTTT.

The chain is built from TRBV20-1 and TRBJ2-7; the D gene is possibly TRBD2 (5 bases). The CDR3 totals 11 residues. Trimming removed 6 bases at V and 4 bases at J, with 10 bases between. Germline V gene data show CDR1 as DFQATT and CDR2 as SNEGSKA (reference sequence). The DNA for the CDR3 is TGCAGTGCCAGGAGGCCATACGAGCAGTACTTC. Translation: CSARRPYEQYF.

The chain recombines TRBV4-1 with TRBJ2-5; TRBD2 matches at 8 bases. Germline V lookup: CDR1 MGHRA, CDR2 YSYEKL. Unmatched junction bases numbered 17, after V lost 2 bases and J lost 3 bases. This CDR3 is built from 19 residues. Here the CDR3 DNA reads TGCGCCAGCAGCCAATCCCTCCTTAAAACCGGGACTAGGGAAGAGACCCAGTACTTC. Translation gives CASSQSLLKTGTREETQYF.

This clone was detected once. This chain joins TRBV7-9 and TRBJ2-5, with TRBD2 identical over 12 bases. Trimming at V came to 4 bases and at J to 1 base, leaving 10 bases not matched to a gene. The CDR3 spans 18 residues. Germline CDR1 is SEHNR and CDR2 is FQNEAQ (reference sequence). This CDR3 reads CASSSGTSSGRGQETQYF. In DNA form, the CDR3 reads TGTGCCAGCAGCTCAGGGACCTCTAGCGGGAGGGGCCAAGAGACCCAGTACTTC.

V gene TRBV10-3 combines with J gene TRBJ2-7, with D possibly TRBD2 on 6 matching bases. CDR1 ENHRY and CDR2 SYGVKD come from the germline V gene. The length of the CDR3 is 16 residues. V lost 2 bases to trimming and J lost 4 bases, with 18 bases between them. Here the CDR3 reads CAISEGGSPTPYEQYF. DNA of the CDR3: TGTGCCATCAGTGAGGGGGGGTCCCCAACCCCTTACGAGCAGTACTTC.

This clone was seen only once. This chain uses TRBV5-6 with TRBJ1-1, with 10 nucleotides matching TRBD1. V lost 2 bases and J lost 8; bases outside the gene matches: 6. CDR1 and CDR2 from the germline V gene are SGHDT and YYEEEE. The CDR3 totals 14 residues. The CDR3 reads CASSFGQGVLEAFF. CDR3 in DNA: TGTGCCAGCAGCTTCGGACAGGGGGTATTGGAAGCTTTCTTT. Full variable domain (rest looked up from reference TRBV5-6 and TRBJ1-1): DAGVTQSPTHLIKTRGQQVTLRCSPKSGHDTVSWYQQALGQGPQFIFQYYEEEERQRGNFPDRFSGHQFPNYSSELNVNALLLGDSALYLCASSFGQGVLEAFFGQGTRLTVV.

This sequence joins TRBV24-1 and TRBJ2-2; 7 bases fit TRBD1. This CDR3 has 14 residues. Germline lookup yields CDR1 KGHDR and CDR2 SFDVKD. Trimming cost V 10 bases and J 1 base; bases outside gene matches: 5. CDR3: CATNRGLNTGELFF. The DNA for the CDR3 is TGTGCCACTAACAGGGGCCTGAACACCGGGGAGCTGTTTTTT.

This chain uses TRBV27 with TRBJ2-1; D is uncertain. The V gene lost 4 bases and the J gene lost 6 bases, with 16 bases spanning the gap. From germline, CDR1 is MNHEY and CDR2 SMNVEV (reference sequence). The CDR3 totals 15 residues. The CDR3 region has the DNA TGTGCCAGCAGTTCGGGTTCCGACCTTGGCAATGAGCAGTTCTTC. This codes for CASSSGSDLGNEQFF.

A remark on this clone: Mismatch with germline at one junction end may stem from a read error. V usage is TRBV6-1 and J usage is TRBJ2-7; D is possibly TRBD1 (5 bases). CDR1 is MNHNS, CDR2 SASEGT, per germline. The CDR3 totals 13 residues. CDR3 in amino acids: CASREGASYEQYF. The CDR3 nucleotides are TGTGCCAGCAGGGAAGGGGCGTCCTACGAGCAGTACTTC.

Note on this clone: The sample carries other DNA sequences with the same CDR3. V and J are TRBV27 and TRBJ2-7; D gene ambiguous. The V end lost 6 bases, the J end lost 2 bases, and 5 bases lay between the germline ends. The CDR3 is 11 residues long. Germline CDR1 MNHEY, CDR2 SMNVEV (reference sequence). CDR3 amino acids: CASRRAYEQYF. The CDR3 nucleotides are TGTGCCAGCAGACGCGCCTACGAGCAGTACTTC.

Written as DNA, the CDR3 is TGTGCCAGCTCACGGGAAGCGGGACTAGATAATGAGCAGTTCTTC. Translating gives CASSREAGLDNEQFF. The rearrangement joins TRBV18 to TRBJ2-1, with 8 nucleotides matching TRBD2. CDR1 and CDR2 (germline): KGHSH, LQKENI. The J segment lost 7 bases and the V segment lost 4 bases, leaving 9 bases of the junction unmatched. CDR3 length: 15 residues. Variable domain in full (rest from reference TRBV18 and TRBJ2-1): NAGVMQNPRHLVRRRGQEARLRCSPMKGHSHVYWYRQLPEEGLKFMVYLQKENIIDESGMPKERFSAEFPKEGPSILRIQQVVRGDSAAYFCASSREAGLDNEQFFGPGTRLTVL.